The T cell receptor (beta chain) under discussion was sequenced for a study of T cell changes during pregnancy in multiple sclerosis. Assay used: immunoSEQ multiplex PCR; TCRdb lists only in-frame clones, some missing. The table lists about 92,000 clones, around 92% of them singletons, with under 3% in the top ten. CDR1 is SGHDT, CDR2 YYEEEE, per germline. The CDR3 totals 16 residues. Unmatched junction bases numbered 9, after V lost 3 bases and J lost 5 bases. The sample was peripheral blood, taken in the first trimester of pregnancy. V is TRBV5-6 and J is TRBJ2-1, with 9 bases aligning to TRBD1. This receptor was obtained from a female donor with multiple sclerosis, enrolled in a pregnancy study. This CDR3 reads CASSYRQGGWNNEQFF. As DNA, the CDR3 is TGTGCCAGCAGCTACAGACAGGGGGGCTGGAACAATGAGCAGTTCTTC.